What follows describes a single TCR beta chain. Its antigen is not identified. The sample originates from a study of beta chain features in type 1 diabetes. Study context: Healthy donors and patients showed comparable age, gender and cell yields. Examination spanned approximately 110 million sorted cells from all samples. Study-level results: Insertion counts at VDJ junctions were lower in type 1 diabetes patients, who also showed more deletions there. Shorter TCRB CDR3s, moderately but significantly so, were found in Type 1 diabetes patients in all four CD4+ subsets. PCR could preferentially amplify shorter templates, alike in patients and controls.

Reverse transcribing all isolated RNA meant expressed TCRB transcripts were sequenced. Measured with immunoSEQ multiplex PCR; TCRdb has only the in-frame clones, and not every one. The table shows 600,000 or so clones, with 9.5% to 15% occurring only once. This CDR3 is 15 amino acids long. Germline V gene lookup returns CDR1 MDHEN and CDR2 SYDVKM. V lost 7 bases, J lost 4 bases, and 9 bases stayed unmatched. The receptor's source is a man aged 30-40 years with type 1 diabetes. The chain combines TRBV28 with TRBJ1-3, with 8 positions matching TRBD1. Sequenced: naive CD4+ T cells from blood. The CDR3 here is CASMLQGAGGNTIYF. For the CDR3, the DNA is TGTGCCAGCATGCTCCAGGGGGCGGGAGGAAACACCATATATTTT.